The 22 T cell receptor beta chains in this list originate from one sample, sequenced in a study of blood T cells in healthy people across ages. The authors ran a second PCR of 7 to 11 cycles using a sample-barcoded 5' primer and a J-beta primer mix. TCRdb redid the calling of the 5' RACE reads with MiXCR, one entry per CDR3 protein. The sample includes some 1.6 million distinct CDR3 sequences, around 36% of them seen just once. Sequencing input: blood. These receptors were collected from a woman aged 25 to 45 in good health.

This clonotype appeared a few times. The chain combines TRBV4-1 with TRBJ1-2; TRBD1 might be the D (5 bases). The CDR3 length is 15 residues. In germline, CDR1 is MGHRA, CDR2 YSYEKL. Trimming took off 0 bases at V and 3 bases at J, with 11 bases between the two ends. CDR3 region: CASSQENTGYYGYTF. CDR3 nucleotide sequence: TGCGCCAGCAGCCAAGAGAACACAGGCTACTATGGCTACACCTTC.

V is TRBV27 and J is TRBJ1-1, with D perhaps TRBD1 (6 bases). The germline V gene has CDR1 MNHEY and CDR2 SMNVEV (reference sequence). The CDR3 consists of 12 residues. V shed 11 bases and J shed 6 bases, with 16 bases lying between them. CDR3 region: CASSTGLSEAFF. CDR3 DNA: TGTGCCTCTAGTACAGGGCTTTCTGAAGCTTTCTTT.

The rearrangement joins TRBV6-1 to TRBJ2-7, with D unresolved. The DNA end is a closer match to TRBJ2-5, so the J assignment may be wrong. The CDR3 loop spans 15 amino acids. In germline, CDR1 is MNHNS, CDR2 SASEGT. DNA for the CDR3: TGTGCCAGCAGTGGGGGTGGATCGGTTAGGGAGACCCAGTACTTC. Translated, it gives CASSGGGSVRETQYF.

This clonotype was counted only a few times. The rearrangement joins TRBV30 to TRBJ2-7; D is tentatively TRBD1 or TRBD2 (5 bases each). CDR1 GTSNPN and CDR2 SVGIG come from the germline V gene (reference sequence). Trimming removed 3 bases from V and 5 bases from J, with 11 bases in between. The CDR3 has 12 residues. The chain's CDR3 is CAWSPRGNEQYF. CDR3 nucleotides: TGTGCCTGGAGCCCGAGGGGAAACGAGCAGTACTTC.

This chain links TRBV5-1 with TRBJ2-7; either TRBD1 or TRBD2 may fit D (6 bases each). The CDR3 runs to 15 residues. Germline V gene sequence: CDR1 SGHRS, CDR2 YFSETQ. V gave up 0 bases and J gave up 7 bases, with 17 bases separating them. This CDR3 reads CASSLALGGAKEQYF. The CDR3 DNA sequence: TGCGCCAGCAGCTTGGCCTTGGGGGGCGCGAAGGAGCAGTACTTC. Together with reference TRBV5-1 and TRBJ2-7, the CDR3 gives the full variable domain: KAGVTQTPRYLIKTRGQQVTLSCSPISGHRSVSWYQQTPGQGLQFLFEYFSETQRNKGNFPGRFSGRQFSNSRSEMNVSTLELGDSALYLCASSLALGGAKEQYFGPGTRLTVT.

The chain combines TRBV28 with TRBJ2-5, with D uncertain. Trimming left V 6 bases short and J 1 base short, with 15 bases between. This CDR3 has 15 residues. Germline V gene lookup returns CDR1 MDHEN and CDR2 SYDVKM. The CDR3 loop reads CASSLVGDLQETQYF. CDR3 nucleotides: TGTGCCAGCAGCCTAGTAGGAGACCTCCAAGAGACCCAGTACTTC.

The rearrangement joins TRBV4-1 to TRBJ2-1, with TRBD1 as a possible D gene (5 bases). The CDR3 extends over 12 amino acids. Germline V CDR1 and CDR2: MGHRA, YSYEKL. The V gene lost 4 bases and the J gene lost 9 bases, with 10 bases spanning the gap. The CDR3 DNA is TGCGCCAGCAGCCGGCCTAGGGGTGAGCAGTTCTTC. Protein product: CASSRPRGEQFF.

The V gene is TRBV20-1, the J gene TRBJ2-5; TRBD2 matches 12 bases. Germline values: CDR1 DFQATT, CDR2 SNEGSKA (reference sequence). The CDR3 length is 16 residues. The V and J ends lost 5 bases and 6 bases, in that order; junction bases with no gene match: 13. The CDR3 is CSAGPRASGRGKTQYF. The CDR3 DNA is TGCAGTGCTGGACCCAGGGCTAGCGGGAGGGGGAAGACCCAGTACTTC.

This clonotype has a handful of counts. The rearrangement links TRBV12-3 or TRBV12-4 to TRBJ2-4; D unresolved. Trimming cost V 1 base and J 9 bases, with 16 bases left between them. The length of the CDR3 is 15 residues. The CDR3 here is CASSLDRPPLGIQYF. CDR3 in DNA: TGTGCCAGCAGTTTAGATAGACCCCCGCTAGGCATTCAGTACTTC.

This clonotype occurred many times. V gene TRBV6-5 combines with J gene TRBJ2-5; possibly TRBD2 for D (7 bases). The CDR3 contains 15 residues. V gave up 5 bases and J gave up 2 bases, with 15 bases separating them. Germline-derived CDR1 and CDR2 are MNHEY and SVGAGI. The CDR3 region has the DNA TGTGCCAGCAGTCCCACGGGGGGCGGACAAGAGACCCAGTACTTC. Amino acids: CASSPTGGGQETQYF.

This clonotype was found a few times. The chain recombines TRBV24-1 with TRBJ2-4; D may match TRBD1 or TRBD2 (5 bases each). V shed 4 bases and J shed 8 bases, with 14 bases lying between them. There are 14 residues in the CDR3. Germline lookup yields CDR1 KGHDR and CDR2 SFDVKD. CDR3 in amino acids: CATSEPGRTDIQYF. In DNA form, the CDR3 reads TGTGCCACCAGTGAGCCGGGACGGACTGACATTCAGTACTTC.

CDR3 in amino acids: CASSVGGQGAGEQFF. The CDR3 DNA reads as TGTGCCAGCAGCGTAGGGGGACAGGGGGCGGGTGAGCAGTTCTTC. This sequence joins TRBV9 and TRBJ2-1, with 12 bases matching TRBD1. Germline values: CDR1 SGDLS, CDR2 YYNGEE. The CDR3 consists of 15 residues. J gave up 9 bases and V 0 bases, and 4 bases lay outside the gene matches. The full variable domain, in which reference TRBV9 and TRBJ2-1 provide the parts outside the CDR3, is DSGVTQTPKHLITATGQRVTLRCSPRSGDLSVYWYQQSLDQGLQFLIQYYNGEERAKGNILERFSAQQFPDLHSELNLSSLELGDSALYFCASSVGGQGAGEQFFGPGTRLTVL.

This clonotype has a single count. The V call is TRBV20-1, the J call TRBJ1-4; D is unresolved. The CDR3 extends over 13 amino acids. V lost 7 bases, J lost 5 bases, and 14 bases lay in between. CDR1 is DFQATT and CDR2 is SNEGSKA in the germline V gene (reference sequence). CDR3 residues: CSVRVGQNEKLFF. Written as DNA, the CDR3 is TGCAGTGTTAGGGTGGGTCAGAATGAAAAACTGTTTTTT.

The chain links TRBV4-1 to TRBJ2-7, with TRBD2 matching 7 bases. V lost 4 bases and J lost 7; bases outside the gene matches: 19. The CDR3 has 17 amino acids. Germline V lookup: CDR1 MGHRA, CDR2 YSYEKL. CDR3 residues: CASSREYRGDLKREQYF. CDR3 DNA: TGCGCCAGCAGCCGAGAGTACCGGGGGGACCTTAAGAGGGAGCAGTACTTC.

The V and J genes are TRBV20-1 and TRBJ2-1; 12 bases agree with TRBD2. Germline V CDR1 and CDR2: DFQATT, SNEGSKA (reference sequence). The CDR3 consists of 14 residues. Trimming removed 5 bases from V and 10 bases from J; junction bases left unmatched: 9. The DNA for the CDR3 is TGCAGTGCTCCGCTAGCGGGGGGGCTAGACGAGCAGTTCTTC. This codes for CSAPLAGGLDEQFF.

This chain joins TRBV4-1 and TRBJ2-3; D is uncertain. The CDR3 has 13 residues. CDR1 and CDR2 from the germline V gene are MGHRA and YSYEKL. Trimming pared 6 bases from V and 5 bases from J, leaving 12 bases between. The CDR3: CASSSDIGDTQYF. CDR3 bases: TGCGCCAGCAGTTCGGATATTGGAGATACGCAGTATTTT.

The rearrangement links TRBV20-1 to TRBJ2-7; 7 nucleotides align to TRBD2. The CDR3 sequence is 14 residues long. CDR1 is DFQATT, CDR2 SNEGSKA, per germline (reference sequence). Trimming cost V 1 base and J 0 bases; bases outside gene matches: 3. This chain's CDR3 is CSARGGTNSYEQYF. CDR3 in DNA: TGCAGTGCTAGAGGGGGGACTAACTCCTACGAGCAGTACTTC.

V gene TRBV4-1 combines with J gene TRBJ2-3; maybe TRBD1 (5 bases). Germline V CDR1 and CDR2: MGHRA, YSYEKL. CDR3 size: 15 residues. Trimming removed 0 bases at V and 4 bases at J, with 11 bases between. CDR3 nucleotide sequence: TGCGCCAGCAGCCAAGAGGCAGGGTACGCAGATACGCAGTATTTT. Translating it yields CASSQEAGYADTQYF.

This clonotype was counted a few times. The genes are TRBV20-1 and TRBJ2-7; D is ambiguous. CDR3 length equals 14 residues. Per germline, CDR1 DFQATT and CDR2 SNEGSKA (reference sequence). V gave up 0 bases and J gave up 3 bases, with 12 bases separating them. The CDR3 DNA reads as TGCAGTGCTAGAGATCCGACGGAGCACTACGAGCAGTACTTC. Its protein product is CSARDPTEHYEQYF.

A word on this clonotype: Just one base apart from a much larger clone, this may be a read error. V usage is TRBV29-1 and J usage is TRBJ2-7; possible D gene TRBD1, 6 bases. Trimming left V 5 bases short and J 8 bases short, with 13 bases between. The CDR3 spans 11 residues. From germline, CDR1 is SQVTM and CDR2 ANQGSEA. CDR3 in DNA: TGCAGCGTTCAGGGGTCGGGCAAGCAGTACTTC. Translating gives CSVQGSGKQYF.

The V gene is TRBV7-3, the J gene TRBJ2-3; TRBD2 matches 13 bases. Per germline, CDR1 SGHTA and CDR2 FQGTGA. J lost 2 bases, V lost 6 bases, and 11 bases had no gene match. The CDR3 is 18 amino acids. As DNA, the CDR3 is TGTGCCAGCAGTTCCACTAGCGGGGGGGCGAAGTACACAGATACGCAGTATTTT. Its translation: CASSSTSGGAKYTDTQYF. Full variable domain (rest looked up from reference TRBV7-3 and TRBJ2-3): GAGVSQTPSNKVTEKGKYVELRCDPISGHTALYWYRQSLGQGPEFLIYFQGTGAADDSGLPNDRFFAVRPEGSVSTLKIQRTERGDSAVYLCASSSTSGGAKYTDTQYFGPGTRLTVL.

The rearrangement links TRBV6-1 to TRBJ2-7; a possible D gene is TRBD1 (6 bases). The germline V gene encodes CDR1 MNHNS and CDR2 SASEGT. Trimming pared 1 base from V and 5 bases from J, leaving 12 bases between. CDR3 size: 14 residues. CDR3 nucleotides: TGTGCCAGCAGTGAAGGACAGGTCATCAACGAGCAGTACTTC. It encodes CASSEGQVINEQYF.